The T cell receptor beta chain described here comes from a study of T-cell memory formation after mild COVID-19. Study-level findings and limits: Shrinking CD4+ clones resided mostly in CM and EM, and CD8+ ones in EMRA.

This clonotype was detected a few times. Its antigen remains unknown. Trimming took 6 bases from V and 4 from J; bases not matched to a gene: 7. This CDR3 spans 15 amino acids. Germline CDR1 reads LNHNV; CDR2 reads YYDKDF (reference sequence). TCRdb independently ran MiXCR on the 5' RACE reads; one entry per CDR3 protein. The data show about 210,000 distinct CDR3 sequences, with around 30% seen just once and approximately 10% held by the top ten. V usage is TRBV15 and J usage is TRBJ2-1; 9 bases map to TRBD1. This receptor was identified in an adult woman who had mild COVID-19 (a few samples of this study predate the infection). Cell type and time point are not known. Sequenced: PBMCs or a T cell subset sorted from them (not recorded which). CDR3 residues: CATSSTGGIYNEQFF. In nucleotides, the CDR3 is TGTGCCACCAGTTCGACAGGGGGGATATACAATGAGCAGTTCTTC.